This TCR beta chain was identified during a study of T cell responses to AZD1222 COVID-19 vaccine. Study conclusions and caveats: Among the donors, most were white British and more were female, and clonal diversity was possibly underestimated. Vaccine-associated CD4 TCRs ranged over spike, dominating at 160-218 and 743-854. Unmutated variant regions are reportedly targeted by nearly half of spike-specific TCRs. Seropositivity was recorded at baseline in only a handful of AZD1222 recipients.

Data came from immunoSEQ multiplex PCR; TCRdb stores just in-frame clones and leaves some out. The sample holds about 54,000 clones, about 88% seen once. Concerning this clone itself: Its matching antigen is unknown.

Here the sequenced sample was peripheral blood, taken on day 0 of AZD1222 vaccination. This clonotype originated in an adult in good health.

The CDR3 sequence: CAYRDSTDTQYF. CDR3 in DNA: TGTGCCTATAGGGACTCTACAGATACGCAGTATTTT. The V and J genes are TRBV30 and TRBJ2-3, with a possible D match to TRBD2 (6 bases). The CDR3 extends over 12 amino acids. In germline, CDR1 is GTSNPN, CDR2 SVGIG (reference sequence). Between the trimmed V and J ends, which lost 7 bases and 3 bases, there was a span of 11 bases.